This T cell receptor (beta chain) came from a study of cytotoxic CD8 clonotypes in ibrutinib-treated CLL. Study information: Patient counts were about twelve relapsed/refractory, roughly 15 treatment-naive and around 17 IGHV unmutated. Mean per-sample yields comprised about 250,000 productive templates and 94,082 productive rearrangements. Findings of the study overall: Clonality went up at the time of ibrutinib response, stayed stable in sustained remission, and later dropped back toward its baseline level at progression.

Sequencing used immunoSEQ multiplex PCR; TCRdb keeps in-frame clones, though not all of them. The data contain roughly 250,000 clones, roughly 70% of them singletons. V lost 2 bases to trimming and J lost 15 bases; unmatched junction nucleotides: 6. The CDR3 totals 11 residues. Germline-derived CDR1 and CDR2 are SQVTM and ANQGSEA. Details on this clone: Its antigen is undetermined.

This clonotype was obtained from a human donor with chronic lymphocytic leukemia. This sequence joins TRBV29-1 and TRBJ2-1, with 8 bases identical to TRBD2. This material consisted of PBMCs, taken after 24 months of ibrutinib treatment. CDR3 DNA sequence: TGCAGCGTTGAAAGGGCGGGAGGTCTGTTCTTC. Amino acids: CSVERAGGLFF.